Each of the 6 T cell receptor beta chains below was sequenced from the same sample in a study of shared clonotypes between healthy human individuals. Some clones are missing from TCRdb's copy, which holds only in-frame ones; the method was immunoSEQ multiplex PCR. The sample holds about 490,000 clones, approximately 79% seen once. Sequences were obtained from PBMCs. These TCRs come from a woman aged 40 to 50 in good health. Some clones in this sample may be carry-over from other donors' samples.

The chain employs TRBV5-4 and TRBJ2-1, with 9 bases aligning to TRBD1. CDR1 is SGHNT, CDR2 YYREEE, per germline (reference sequence). This CDR3 spans 15 amino acids. The trim removed 5 bases at V and 8 bases at J, leaving 11 bases unmatched. The chain's CDR3 is CASSYDRGTGDEQFF. The CDR3 nucleotides are TGTGCCAGCAGTTACGACAGGGGGACGGGCGATGAGCAGTTCTTC. The whole variable domain, remainder taken from reference TRBV5-4 and TRBJ2-1, is ETGVTQSPTHLIKTRGQQVTLRCSSQSGHNTVSWYQQALGQGPQFIFQYYREEENGRGNFPPRFSGLQFPNYSSELNVNALELDDSALYLCASSYDRGTGDEQFFGPGTRLTVL.

V usage is TRBV29-1 and J usage is TRBJ1-1; 9 bases are a match to TRBD1. Unmatched junction bases numbered 17, after V lost 6 bases and J lost 3 bases. Germline-derived CDR1 and CDR2 are SQVTM and ANQGSEA. The CDR3 has 17 residues. The CDR3 sequence: CSVAPGTGMGWYTEAFF. The CDR3 nucleotides read TGCAGCGTCGCTCCCGGGACAGGGATGGGTTGGTACACTGAAGCTTTCTTT.

The chain recombines TRBV25-1 with TRBJ2-3; TRBD1 aligns across 9 bases. CDR3 length equals 17 residues. CDR1 is MGHDK, CDR2 SYGVNS, per germline. The ends lost 7 bases at V and 0 bases at J; junction bases unmatched: 11. The CDR3 bases are TGTGCCAGCACCACAACACCGGGACAGGGAAGCACAGATACGCAGTATTTT. It encodes CASTTTPGQGSTDTQYF.

This clone was found once. A read error is possible here, since a much larger clone lies one base away. The sample contains more than one DNA sequence encoding this CDR3. The chain is built from TRBV5-1 and TRBJ2-6, with D tentatively TRBD1 (5 bases). The CDR3 totals 15 residues. V was cut by 4 bases and J by 0 bases, with 8 bases left in between. Looked up from germline, CDR1 is SGHRS and CDR2 is YFSETQ. The CDR3 DNA reads as TGCGCCAGCAGCCCCGACAGCTCTGGGGCCAACGTCCTGACTTTC. It yields the protein CASSPDSSGANVLTF. The full variable domain, in which reference TRBV5-1 and TRBJ2-6 provide the parts outside the CDR3, is KAGVTQTPRYLIKTRGQQVTLSCSPISGHRSVSWYQQTPGQGLQFLFEYFSETQRNKGNFPGRFSGRQFSNSRSEMNVSTLELGDSALYLCASSPDSSGANVLTFGAGSRLTVL.

V gene TRBV18 combines with J gene TRBJ1-2; TRBD1 aligns across 7 bases. CDR1 and CDR2 from the germline V gene are KGHSH and LQKENI. The CDR3 has 12 residues. V trimming: 5 bases; J trimming: 6 bases; junction bases outside the gene matches: 3. The CDR3 nucleotides read TGTGCCAGCTCAGACAGGGTCGATGGCTACACCTTC. Protein sequence: CASSDRVDGYTF.

The chain is built from TRBV2 and TRBJ1-4; 9 nucleotides line up with TRBD1. Germline loops: CDR1 SNHLY, CDR2 FYNNEI. CDR3 size: 15 residues. After removal of 2 bases from V and 6 bases from J, the junction contained 4 bases not matched to a gene. The CDR3: CASSESGTGYEKLFF. CDR3 DNA: TGTGCCAGCAGTGAATCAGGGACAGGGTATGAAAAACTGTTTTTT.